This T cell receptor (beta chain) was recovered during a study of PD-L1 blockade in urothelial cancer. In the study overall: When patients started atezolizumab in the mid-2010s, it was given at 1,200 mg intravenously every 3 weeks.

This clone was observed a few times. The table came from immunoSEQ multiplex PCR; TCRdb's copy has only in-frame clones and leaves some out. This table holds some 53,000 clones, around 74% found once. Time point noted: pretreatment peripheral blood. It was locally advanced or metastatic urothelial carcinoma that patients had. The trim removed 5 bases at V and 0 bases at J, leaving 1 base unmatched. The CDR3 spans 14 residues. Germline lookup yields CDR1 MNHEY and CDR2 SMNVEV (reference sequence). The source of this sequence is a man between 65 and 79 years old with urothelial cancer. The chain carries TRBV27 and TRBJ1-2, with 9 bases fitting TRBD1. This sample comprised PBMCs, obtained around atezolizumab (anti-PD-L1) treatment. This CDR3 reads CASSRTGANYGYTF. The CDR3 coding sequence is TGTGCCAGCAGTCGGACAGGGGCTAACTATGGCTACACCTTC.